Sequencing of this TCR beta chain was carried out in a study of cytomegalovirus exposure and HLA in healthy donors. Study-level results: Most TCR sequences were uncommon, yet certain public TCRs appeared in many donors.

A note on this clone: Its target is not known.

The donors formed part of the approximately 130-subject validation cohort, distinct from the approximately 670-subject first cohort. Trimming took 1 base from V and 3 from J, leaving 8 bases between them. This CDR3 contains 14 residues. Germline V gene data show CDR1 as MDHEN and CDR2 as SYDVKM. This table comes from immunoSEQ multiplex PCR, and its TCRdb copy is limited to in-frame clones, with some not included. Of approximately 300,000 clones in the sample, 80% to 90% were seen once. The source of this sequence is a woman aged 18-29 years in good health and CMV-seronegative. The sample taken for sequencing was PBMCs. The V call is TRBV28, the J call TRBJ2-3; possible D gene TRBD2, 6 bases. The DNA of the CDR3 is TGTGCCAGCAGTTTATCGGGGGTGACAGATACGCAGTATTTT. As protein: CASSLSGVTDTQYF.